The clone carrying this T cell receptor beta chain appeared many times. J lost 12 bases, V lost 6 bases, and 9 bases had no gene match. The germline V gene encodes CDR1 MDHEN and CDR2 SYDVKM. The CDR3 consists of 14 residues. The sample originates from a study of early T cells in non-severe SARS-CoV-2 infection. Researchers tagged individual cDNA molecules with unique molecular identifiers. TCRdb used MiXCR to reprocess the 5' RACE reads, holding one entry per CDR3 protein. The table records approximately 45,000 distinct CDR3 sequences, approximately 6.1% of them present only once. The sequence was collected from an adult who was a healthcare worker with PCR-confirmed SARS-CoV-2 infection or an uninfected control (not recorded which). The sequencing sample was made of whole blood. V and J are TRBV28 and TRBJ2-1, with 12 bases matching TRBD2. CDR3: CASSALAGGTAQFF. CDR3 sequence (DNA): TGTGCCAGCAGCGCACTAGCGGGGGGTACAGCGCAGTTCTTC.